A selection of T cell receptor beta chains follows, all from one sample in a study of response to subunit inactivated influenza vaccine. From the RT-PCR reads, TCRdb called clonotypes with MiXCR, one entry per CDR3 protein. The sample holds 550,000 to 600,000 distinct CDR3 sequences, around 11% seen once. The sequenced sample was PBMCs from blood, obtained on the day of vaccination. The receptor set was obtained from a man in his fifties or sixties who received an inactivated influenza vaccine. The CDR3 runs from the conserved cysteine through the conserved F or W. A D gene is named only where the DNA matches it firmly. The size entry is marked missing in some rows and otherwise reads once, few, many or a size class.

clone size: few; J gene: TRBJ2-5; D gene: NA; V gene: TRBV5-1; CDR3 protein: CASSFQGSLQETQYF; CDR3 DNA: TGCGCCAGCAGCTTCCAGGGGTCACTCCAAGAGACCCAGTACTTC
clone size: few; J gene: TRBJ2-7; D gene: TRBD1; V gene: TRBV7-9; CDR3 protein: CASSLVRDRGDYEQYF; CDR3 DNA: TGTGCCAGCAGCTTAGTACGGGACAGGGGAGACTACGAGCAGTACTTC
clone size: NA; J gene: TRBJ2-7; D gene: TRBD2; V gene: TRBV6-1; CDR3 protein: CASSEAYVSGRGKAYEQYF; CDR3 DNA: TGTGCCAGCAGTGAGGCTTACGTTAGCGGGAGAGGAAAGGCCTACGAGCAGTACTTC
clone size: NA; J gene: TRBJ2-6; D gene: NA; V gene: TRBV30; CDR3 protein: CAWSVDVGGANVLTF; CDR3 DNA: TGTGCCTGGAGTGTAGACGTAGGAGGGGCCAACGTCCTGACTTTC
clone size: NA; J gene: TRBJ2-5; D gene: NA; V gene: TRBV5-5; CDR3 protein: CASSLTSQYQETQYF; CDR3 DNA: TGTGCCAGCAGCTTGACTAGCCAGTACCAAGAGACCCAGTACTTC
clone size: NA; J gene: TRBJ2-2; D gene: NA; V gene: TRBV25-1; CDR3 protein: CASSAGGPGELFF; CDR3 DNA: TGTGCCAGCAGTGCTGGAGGACCCGGGGAGCTGTTTTTT
clone size: few; J gene: TRBJ2-2; D gene: NA; V gene: TRBV6-2/TRBV6-3; CDR3 protein: CASSGQRNTGELFF; CDR3 DNA: TGTGCCAGCAGTGGACAGAGGAACACCGGGGAGCTGTTTTTT
clone size: NA; J gene: TRBJ2-5; D gene: NA; V gene: TRBV10-3; CDR3 protein: CAISGADGETQYF; CDR3 DNA: TGTGCCATCAGTGGAGCCGACGGGGAGACCCAGTACTTC
clone size: NA; J gene: TRBJ1-5; D gene: NA; V gene: TRBV28; CDR3 protein: CASGPGRQSNQPQHF; CDR3 DNA: TGTGCCAGCGGCCCCGGGCGGCAGAGCAATCAGCCCCAGCATTTT
clone size: NA; J gene: TRBJ2-5; D gene: TRBD2; V gene: TRBV2; CDR3 protein: CASSLTGTSGGGQETQYF; CDR3 DNA: TGTGCCAGCAGTCTAACTGGGACTAGCGGGGGGGGTCAAGAGACCCAGTACTTC
clone size: many; J gene: TRBJ2-7; D gene: TRBD1; V gene: TRBV20-1; CDR3 protein: CSARERDRTYEQYF; CDR3 DNA: TGCAGTGCTAGAGAAAGGGACAGGACCTACGAGCAGTACTTC
clone size: NA; J gene: TRBJ2-1; D gene: TRBD2; V gene: TRBV7-3; CDR3 protein: CASSQSGDRNEEQFF; CDR3 DNA: TGTGCCAGCAGTCAGAGCGGGGACCGCAATGAAGAGCAGTTCTTC
clone size: NA; J gene: TRBJ2-5; D gene: TRBD1; V gene: TRBV24-1; CDR3 protein: CATSDSAQGAETQYF; CDR3 DNA: TGTGCCACCAGTGATTCCGCCCAGGGGGCCGAGACCCAGTACTTC
clone size: few; J gene: TRBJ1-5; D gene: NA; V gene: TRBV12-3/TRBV12-4; CDR3 protein: CASKQDYTNYNQPQHF; CDR3 DNA: TGTGCCAGCAAACAAGACTATACGAACTACAATCAGCCCCAGCATTTT
clone size: NA; J gene: TRBJ2-5; D gene: NA; V gene: TRBV7-9; CDR3 protein: CASSLKLRGSETQYF; CDR3 DNA: TGTGCCAGCAGCCTCAAGTTAAGGGGGTCAGAGACCCAGTACTTC
clone size: few; J gene: TRBJ2-7; D gene: NA; V gene: TRBV3-1; CDR3 protein: CASSQSGPFYEQYF; CDR3 DNA: TGTGCCAGCAGCCAATCGGGACCGTTCTACGAGCAGTACTTC
clone size: few; J gene: TRBJ2-4; D gene: NA; V gene: TRBV18; CDR3 protein: CASSPSSHLKNIQYF; CDR3 DNA: TGTGCCAGCTCACCAAGCAGCCACCTCAAGAACATTCAGTACTTC
clone size: few; J gene: TRBJ2-3; D gene: NA; V gene: TRBV21-1; CDR3 protein: CARRPSGTESRDTQYF; CDR3 DNA: TGTGCCAGGAGACCGTCAGGGACGGAGTCTCGAGATACGCAGTATTTT
clone size: few; J gene: TRBJ2-1; D gene: TRBD2; V gene: TRBV7-8; CDR3 protein: CASSLVLAGEYSYNEQFF; CDR3 DNA: TGTGCCAGCAGCTTAGTTCTAGCGGGAGAGTACTCCTACAATGAGCAGTTCTTC
clone size: few; J gene: TRBJ2-7; D gene: NA; V gene: TRBV11-2; CDR3 protein: CASSLDRYFSYEQYF; CDR3 DNA: TGTGCCAGCAGCTTAGACCGATATTTCTCCTACGAGCAGTACTTC
clone size: many; J gene: TRBJ1-2; D gene: TRBD1; V gene: TRBV7-2; CDR3 protein: CASSLGTGGNYGYTF; CDR3 DNA: TGTGCCAGCAGCTTAGGGACAGGGGGAAACTATGGCTACACCTTC
clone size: many; J gene: TRBJ1-1; D gene: NA; V gene: TRBV12-3/TRBV12-4; CDR3 protein: CASSLGGPPTTEAFF; CDR3 DNA: TGTGCCAGCAGTTTAGGAGGGCCACCCACCACTGAAGCTTTCTTT
clone size: many; J gene: TRBJ2-7; D gene: NA; V gene: TRBV12-3/TRBV12-4; CDR3 protein: CASSFVLGRDTSYEQYF; CDR3 DNA: TGTGCCAGCAGTTTTGTACTGGGTCGGGACACATCCTACGAGCAGTACTTC
clone size: NA; J gene: TRBJ2-3; D gene: NA; V gene: TRBV20-1; CDR3 protein: CSARGGYGGGRTDTQYF; CDR3 DNA: TGCAGTGCTAGAGGCGGTTACGGGGGAGGCCGCACAGATACGCAGTATTTT
clone size: NA; J gene: TRBJ2-3; D gene: NA; V gene: TRBV11-2; CDR3 protein: CASSTGPDTDTQYF; CDR3 DNA: TGTGCCAGCAGCACAGGACCCGACACAGATACGCAGTATTTT
clone size: NA; J gene: TRBJ2-5; D gene: NA; V gene: TRBV12-3/TRBV12-4; CDR3 protein: CASRLSWGGQETQYF; CDR3 DNA: TGTGCCAGCAGGTTGTCGTGGGGAGGCCAAGAGACCCAGTACTTC
clone size: few; J gene: TRBJ2-3; D gene: TRBD2; V gene: TRBV2; CDR3 protein: CASGGTSGPTDTQYF; CDR3 DNA: TGTGCCAGCGGGGGGACTAGCGGGCCCACAGATACGCAGTATTTT